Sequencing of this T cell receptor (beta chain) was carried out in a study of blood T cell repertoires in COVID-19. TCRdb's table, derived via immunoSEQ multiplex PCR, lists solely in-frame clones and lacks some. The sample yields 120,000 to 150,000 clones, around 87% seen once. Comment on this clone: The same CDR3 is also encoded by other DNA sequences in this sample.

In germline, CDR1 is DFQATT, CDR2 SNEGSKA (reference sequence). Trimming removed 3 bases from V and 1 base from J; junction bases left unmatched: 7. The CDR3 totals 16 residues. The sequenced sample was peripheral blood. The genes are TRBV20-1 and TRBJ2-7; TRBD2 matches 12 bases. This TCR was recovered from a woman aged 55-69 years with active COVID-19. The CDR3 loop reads CSASGATSGRSYEQYF. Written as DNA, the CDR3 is TGCAGTGCTAGTGGGGCCACTAGCGGGAGGTCCTACGAGCAGTACTTC.